This T cell receptor beta chain was sequenced during a study of sequential checkpoint blockade in melanoma (dated by TCRdb to the late 2010s). About the full investigation: Patients were assigned by 1:1 randomization to either first-line nivolumab followed by ipilimumab (arm A) or ipilimumab followed by nivolumab (arm B). Maintenance nivolumab was given following each of the two trial sequences. Overall study results and their limits: Validation of the response-prediction model combining TCR metrics and mutation burden is needed in larger, independent patient cohorts.

The immunoSEQ Assay was used to immunosequence TCRbeta CDR3 regions from genomic DNA. Prior to high-throughput sequencing, genomic DNA was amplified by bias-controlled multiplex PCR. From the authors' description of their analysis: To quantify the absolute abundance of each unique TCRbeta CDR3 region, the sequences were collapsed and filtered. Clonality, defined as 1 minus Pielou's evenness, was calculated using only productive rearrangements. Clones with significantly greater frequencies in on-treatment versus baseline samples were identified using a previously published method. TCRdb carries this immuneACCESS record with in-frame sequences only. Its versions omit some clonotypes, under half of them owing to an unresolved V gene in the studies checked, with the rest unexplained. From that table come the V and J calls and clone size; the DNA was used to work out D and trimming. Within this sample are roughly 20,000 clones, with 65% to 85% of them counted one time only. Of the sample, 36% is held by the ten largest clones.

As regards this clone: It has no known antigen specificity. No much larger clone is present one base from it, and per-base qualities are unavailable.

Measured from the cysteine to the phenylalanine, the CDR3 is 14 residues long. Left in the record is the CDR3 DNA by itself, 42 bases read in frame from the first base. The V and J ends are trimmed by 5 bases and 4 bases, leaving 12 bases between them. According to the germline V gene, CDR1 reads MDHEN and CDR2 reads SYDVKM. Sample treatment or condition, as interpreted from the label and publication: randomized to nivolumab then ipilimumab (arm A) or the reverse (arm B). None of the trial patients had been given prior DNA-damaging chemotherapy. A FACS Aria II flow cytometer was used to sort live CD3+CD8+ cells that were negative for CD19 and CD56 from thawed PBMCs. The samples were obtained from melanoma patients enrolled in CheckMate 064, an open-label, randomized phase II trial testing sequential checkpoint blockade. Peripheral blood mononuclear cells were collected by leukapheresis, purified using Ficoll-Paque, and frozen in human serum containing 10% DMSO. Immediately after sorting, the purity of the sorted blood CD3+CD8+ cells was confirmed to be >98%, and DNA was then extracted.

The sequence derives from a human donor with melanoma. Sequenced material: CD8+ T cells sorted from blood (inferred from file names), taken from a patient given nivolumab and ipilimumab in sequence. The sequence joins TRBV28 to TRBJ2-1; D gene: possibly TRBD1, on 5 matching bases. At the DNA level, the sequence is TGTGCCAGCAGTCTTCTTGACAGTTACAATGAGCAGTTCTTC. This translates into CASSLLDSYNEQFF.